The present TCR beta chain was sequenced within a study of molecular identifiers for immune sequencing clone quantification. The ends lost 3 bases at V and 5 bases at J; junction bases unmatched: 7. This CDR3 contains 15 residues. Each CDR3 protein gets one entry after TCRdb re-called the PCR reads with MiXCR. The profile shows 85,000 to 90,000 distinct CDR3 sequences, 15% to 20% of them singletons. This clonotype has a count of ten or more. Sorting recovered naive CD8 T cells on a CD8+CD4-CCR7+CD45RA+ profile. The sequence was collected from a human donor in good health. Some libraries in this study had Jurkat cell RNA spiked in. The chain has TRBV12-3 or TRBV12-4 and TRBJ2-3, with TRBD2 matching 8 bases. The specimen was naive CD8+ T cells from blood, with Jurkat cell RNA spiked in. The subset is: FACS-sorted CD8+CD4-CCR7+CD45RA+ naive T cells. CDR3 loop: CASSFTSGRRDTQYF. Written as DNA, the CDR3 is TGTGCCAGCAGTTTTACTAGCGGACGTAGAGATACGCAGTATTTT.